These 21 T cell receptor beta chains came from one sample sequenced in a study of monozygotic twins with inflammatory bowel disease. TCRdb reworked the 5' RACE reads into one entry per CDR3 protein, no DNA. This sample's table has 110,000 to 150,000 distinct CDR3 sequences. Sequencing was performed on blood. These receptors originate from a human donor with ulcerative colitis or Crohn's disease, or a healthy co-twin of an affected twin (not recorded which).

The chain is built from TRBV4-2 and TRBJ2-3; lacking DNA, the TRBD1 call made by TCRdb goes unchecked. CDR3 size: 16 residues. Germline loops: CDR1 LGHNA, CDR2 YNFKEQ. The CDR3: CASSHNPGGGTDTQYF.

This chain connects TRBV18 to TRBJ2-1; TCRdb selects TRBD2, and the lack of DNA leaves this call unchecked. The CDR3 has 16 residues. Germline CDR1 KGHSH, CDR2 LQKENI. The CDR3 spells CASSFFSGRAADEQFF.

The chain is built from TRBV5-1 and TRBJ1-1; TCRdb's assignment of TRBD1 cannot be checked, as there is no DNA. The CDR3 runs 15 residues. Per the germline V gene, CDR1 is SGHRS and CDR2 is YFSETQ. Here the CDR3 reads CASSLDGRETTEAFF.

V gene TRBV7-9 combines with J gene TRBJ2-5; as DNA is missing, the TRBD2 call by TCRdb cannot be tested. CDR3 size: 13 residues. Germline CDR1 and CDR2: SEHNR and FQNEAQ (reference sequence). The chain's CDR3 is CASSLSGVGTQYF.

The chain uses TRBV20-1 and TRBJ2-5. Germline lookup yields CDR1 DFQATT and CDR2 SNEGSKA (reference sequence). There are 11 residues in the CDR3. The CDR3 sequence: CSALSRETQYF.

The V and J genes are TRBV6-1 and TRBJ2-1; TCRdb gives TRBD2 as the D gene, but with no DNA this cannot be confirmed. Germline V gene data show CDR1 as MNHNS and CDR2 as SASEGT. The CDR3 has 17 amino acids. CDR3 sequence reads: CASSQGTSGRYYNEQFF.

The chain recombines TRBV5-1 with TRBJ2-7; TCRdb's D call, TRBD2, is unchecked because there is no DNA. CDR3 length: 15 residues. Germline CDR1 is SGHRS and CDR2 is YFSETQ. CDR3: CASSLGPGDSYEQYF.

This chain's CDR3 is CASSPPGTGNTEAFF. The chain joins TRBV12-3 or TRBV12-4 to TRBJ1-1; as DNA is missing, the TRBD1 call by TCRdb cannot be tested. The CDR3 contains 15 residues.

The chain combines TRBV28 with TRBJ2-1; the D gene TCRdb calls, TRBD1, cannot be checked with no DNA. This CDR3 spans 17 amino acids. Looked up from germline, CDR1 is MDHEN and CDR2 is SYDVKM. The chain's CDR3 is CASSFGGPGALHNEQFF.

V is TRBV27 and J is TRBJ2-6. Germline V lookup: CDR1 MNHEY, CDR2 SMNVEV (reference sequence). The CDR3 spans 16 residues. The CDR3 reads CASSSNWVSGANVLTF.

This CDR3 reads CASSFKAGGRNVQFF. The chain has TRBV7-8 and TRBJ2-1; the D call from TCRdb, TRBD2, cannot be confirmed without DNA. The CDR3 is 15 amino acids. Germline V lookup: CDR1 SGHVS, CDR2 FQNEAQ.

The CDR3 is CASSLTGGVSTEAFF. This chain connects TRBV7-9 to TRBJ1-1; TCRdb reports TRBD1, a call that lacks DNA to check it against. CDR1 and CDR2 (germline): SEHNR, FQNEAQ (reference sequence). This CDR3 has 15 amino acids.

The chain joins TRBV30 to TRBJ2-7; TCRdb outputs TRBD1, but without DNA this stays unchecked. In germline, CDR1 is GTSNPN, CDR2 SVGIG (reference sequence). This CDR3 region has 16 residues. The CDR3 sequence: CAWSVNLTPGGYEQYF.

The chain joins TRBV7-3 to TRBJ1-4. The germline V gene encodes CDR1 SGHTA and CDR2 FQGTGA. The CDR3 covers 13 residues. The CDR3 protein is CASSLGTGEKLFF.

J is TRBJ1-5 and V is TRBV7-2; TCRdb gives TRBD1 as the D gene, but with no DNA this cannot be confirmed. Germline CDR1 SGHTA, CDR2 FQGNSA. The length of the CDR3 is 14 residues. The CDR3 spells CASSSRQGGQPQHF.

The CDR3 region is CASSLRAGLRTQPQHF. The chain links TRBV5-5 to TRBJ1-5; the D gene TCRdb calls, TRBD1, cannot be checked with no DNA. The CDR3 has 16 residues. Germline loops: CDR1 SGHKS, CDR2 YYEKEE (reference sequence).

The rearrangement joins TRBV5-1 to TRBJ2-2; checking the TCRdb D call of TRBD1 is not possible without DNA. CDR3 size: 15 residues. The germline CDR1 and CDR2 sequences are SGHRS and YFSETQ. The CDR3 sequence: CASSLDRQGAGELFF.

The chain joins TRBV27 to TRBJ2-1; TCRdb selects TRBD2, and the lack of DNA leaves this call unchecked. In germline, CDR1 is MNHEY, CDR2 SMNVEV (reference sequence). CDR3 size: 16 residues. The CDR3 sequence: CASSSVGEGRDNEQFF.

The genes are TRBV6-1 and TRBJ2-1; TCRdb lists TRBD2, though no DNA is available to test this call. This CDR3 region has 14 residues. Germline CDR1 is MNHNS and CDR2 is SASEGT. The CDR3 reads CASTPLGAYNEQFF.

The chain has TRBV19 and TRBJ1-5; the D call of TRBD1 rests on TCRdb alone, since no DNA is present to check it. The CDR3 is 14 residues long. Germline CDR1 LNHDA, CDR2 SQIVND (reference sequence). This CDR3 reads CASRRPGRDQPQHF.

The gene calls are TRBV18 and TRBJ2-5; the D call from TCRdb, TRBD1, cannot be confirmed without DNA. The CDR3 has 14 amino acids. Germline CDR1 KGHSH, CDR2 LQKENI. The CDR3 is CASSPVGQQETQYF.